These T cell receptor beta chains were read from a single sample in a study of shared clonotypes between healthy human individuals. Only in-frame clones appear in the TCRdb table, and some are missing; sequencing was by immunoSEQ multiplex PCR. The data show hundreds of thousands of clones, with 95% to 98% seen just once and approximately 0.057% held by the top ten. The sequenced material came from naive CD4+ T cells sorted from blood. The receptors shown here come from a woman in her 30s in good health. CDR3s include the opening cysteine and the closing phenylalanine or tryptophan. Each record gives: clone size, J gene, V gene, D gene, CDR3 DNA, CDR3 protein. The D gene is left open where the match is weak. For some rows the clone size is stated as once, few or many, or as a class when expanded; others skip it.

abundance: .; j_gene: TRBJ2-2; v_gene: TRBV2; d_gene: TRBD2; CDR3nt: TGTGCCACCCTAGCGGGAGGGCCTTTCGGGGAGCTGTTTTTT; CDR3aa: CATLAGGPFGELFF
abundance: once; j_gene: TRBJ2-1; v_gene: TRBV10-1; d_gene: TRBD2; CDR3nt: TGCGCCAGCAGTAGCTGGGAGACTAGCGGGAGGCATGAGCAGTTCTTC; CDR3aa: CASSSWETSGRHEQFF
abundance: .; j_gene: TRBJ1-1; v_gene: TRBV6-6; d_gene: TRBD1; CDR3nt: TGTGCCAGCAGTGACCGCGACAGGGTAGGGGCTTTCTTT; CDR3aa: CASSDRDRVGAFF
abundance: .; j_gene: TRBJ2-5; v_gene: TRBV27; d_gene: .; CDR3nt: TGTGCCAGCAAGGGCCCCGGGGAGACCCAGTACTTC; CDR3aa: CASKGPGETQYF
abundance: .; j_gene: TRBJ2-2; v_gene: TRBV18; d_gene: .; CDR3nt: TGTGCCAGCTCAACCGGCTATCCCGGGGAGCTGTTTTTT; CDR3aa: CASSTGYPGELFF
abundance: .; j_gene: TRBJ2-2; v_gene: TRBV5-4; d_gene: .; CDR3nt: TGTGCCAGCACCTCGGGCGGCCGGCAGGCCGGGGAGCTGTTTTTT; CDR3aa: CASTSGGRQAGELFF
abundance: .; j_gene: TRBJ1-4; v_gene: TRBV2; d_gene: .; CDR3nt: TGTGCCAGCCAGATTTATGAAAAACTGTTTTTT; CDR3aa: CASQIYEKLFF
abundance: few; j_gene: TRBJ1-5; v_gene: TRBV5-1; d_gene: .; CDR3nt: TGCGCCAGCAGCTTGGAAGGGGACAATCAGCCCCAGCATTTT; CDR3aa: CASSLEGDNQPQHF
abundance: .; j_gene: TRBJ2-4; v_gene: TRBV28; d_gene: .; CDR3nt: TGTGCCTGCCACCGAGGGGTATACCTTGATACAGCCAAAAACATTCAGTACTTC; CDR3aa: CACHRGVYLDTAKNIQYF
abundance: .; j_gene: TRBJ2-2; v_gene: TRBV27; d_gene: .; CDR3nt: TGTGCCAGCAGACGCGCGGACTACAACACCGGGGAGCTGTTTTTT; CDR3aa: CASRRADYNTGELFF
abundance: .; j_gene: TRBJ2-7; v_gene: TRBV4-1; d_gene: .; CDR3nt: TGCGCCAGCAGCCAAGCGGACTTAAGCTCCTACGAGCAGTACTTC; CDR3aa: CASSQADLSSYEQYF
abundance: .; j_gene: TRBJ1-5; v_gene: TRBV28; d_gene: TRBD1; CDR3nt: TGTGCCAGCATATGGGCAGGGGGCAGCAATCAGCCCCAGCATTTT; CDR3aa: CASIWAGGSNQPQHF
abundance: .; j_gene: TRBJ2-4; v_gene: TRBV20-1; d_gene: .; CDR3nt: TGCAGTGCTAGTCCCGGGATCATTCAGTACTTC; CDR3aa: CSASPGIIQYF
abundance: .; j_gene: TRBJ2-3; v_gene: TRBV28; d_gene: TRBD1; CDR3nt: TGTGCCAGCAGTCAGGGACAGGGCGGAGATACGCAGTATTTT; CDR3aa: CASSQGQGGDTQYF
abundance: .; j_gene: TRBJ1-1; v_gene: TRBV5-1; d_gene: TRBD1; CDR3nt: TGCGCCAGCAGCATGGCGGGACAGGCGGACACTGAAGCTTTCTTT; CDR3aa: CASSMAGQADTEAFF
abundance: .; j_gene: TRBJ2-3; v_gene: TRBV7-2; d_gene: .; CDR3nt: TGTGCCAGCAGCTTAGCTCTAGCCATCAACAGGTATTTT; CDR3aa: CASSLALAINRYF
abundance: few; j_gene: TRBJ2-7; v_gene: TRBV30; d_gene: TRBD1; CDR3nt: TGTGCCTGGGACAGGGACTACGAGCAGTACTTC; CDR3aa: CAWDRDYEQYF
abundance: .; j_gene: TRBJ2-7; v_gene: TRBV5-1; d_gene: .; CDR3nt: TGCGCCAGCAGCTTGGAGGGCACGGACTCACTTCTGACCTACGAGCAGTACTTC; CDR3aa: CASSLEGTDSLLTYEQYF
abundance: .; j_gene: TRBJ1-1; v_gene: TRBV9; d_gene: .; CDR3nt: TGTGCCAGCGGGGCGAGATCTATGAACACTGAAGCTTTCTTT; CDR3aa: CASGARSMNTEAFF
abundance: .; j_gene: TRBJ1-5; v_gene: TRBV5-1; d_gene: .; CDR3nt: TGCGCCAGCAGCTTGGGTACAGGGAACGGCAATCAGCCCCAGCATTTT; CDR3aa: CASSLGTGNGNQPQHF
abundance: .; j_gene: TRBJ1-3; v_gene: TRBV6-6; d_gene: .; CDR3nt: TGTGCCAGCAGCCCCCTCGGCCCTAGCTCTGGAAACACCATATATTTT; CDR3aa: CASSPLGPSSGNTIYF
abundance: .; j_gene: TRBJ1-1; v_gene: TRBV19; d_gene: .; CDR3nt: TGTGCCAGTAGTTTCAATGCGGTCCCCCAAGCTTTCTTT; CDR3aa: CASSFNAVPQAFF
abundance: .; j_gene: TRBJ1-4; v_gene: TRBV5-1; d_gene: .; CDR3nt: TGCGCCAGCAGCTTAGCCGGGGAAAAACTGTTTTTT; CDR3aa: CASSLAGEKLFF
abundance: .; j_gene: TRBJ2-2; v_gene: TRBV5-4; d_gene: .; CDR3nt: TGTGCCAGCAGCGTCTGGGCCAAGAACACCGGGGAGCTGTTTTTT; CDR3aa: CASSVWAKNTGELFF
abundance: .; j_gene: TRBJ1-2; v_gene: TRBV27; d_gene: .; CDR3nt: TGTGCCACCAGCTTCTCGGTCCCGCCGGATGGCTACACCTTC; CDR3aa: CATSFSVPPDGYTF
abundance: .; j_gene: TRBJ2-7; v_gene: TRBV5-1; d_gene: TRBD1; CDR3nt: TGCGCCAGCAGCTTGGAGGGGACAGGGGGCTACGAGCAGTACTTC; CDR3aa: CASSLEGTGGYEQYF
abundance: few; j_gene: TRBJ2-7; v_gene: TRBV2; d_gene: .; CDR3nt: TGTGCCAGCAGAGCCTCCTACGAGCAGTACTTC; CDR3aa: CASRASYEQYF
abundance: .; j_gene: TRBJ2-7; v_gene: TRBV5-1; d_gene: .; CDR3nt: TGCGCCAGCAGCTTGGTGGGGAACTCCTACGAGCAGTACTTC; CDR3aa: CASSLVGNSYEQYF